This T cell receptor (beta chain) was captured by sequencing in a study of blood T cell repertoires in COVID-19. Study-level background: T cells, B-cell-depleted T cells, or PBMCs supplied cDNA or gDNA.

TCRdb's copy holds only in-frame clones and misses some; the assay was immunoSEQ multiplex PCR. Of more than 300,000 clones in the sample, 89% were seen once. Sequences were obtained from peripheral blood. The clonotype comes from a woman aged 30 to 39 with COVID-19, enrolled during active disease.

CDR3 nucleotides: TGTGCCAGCAGCCACCAGGCTAGCGGGGGGGAAACCAGCACAGATACGCAGTATTTT. Its translation: CASSHQASGGETSTDTQYF. V usage is TRBV7-9 and J usage is TRBJ2-3; TRBD2 agrees at 12 bases. The length of the CDR3 is 19 residues. V dropped 5 bases and J dropped 0; count of bases not matched to a gene: 12. Germline lookup yields CDR1 SEHNR and CDR2 FQNEAQ (reference sequence).